This T cell receptor (beta chain) was sequenced for a study of beta chain features in type 1 diabetes. Looking at the study overall: Cells sorted and examined across all samples totaled roughly 98 million. Study conclusions and caveats: A definitive answer on HLA type influencing TCRB rearrangement was not reached here. Shorter TCRB CDR3s, moderately but significantly so, marked every one of the four CD4+ subsets in Type 1 diabetes patients.

All of the isolated RNA was reverse transcribed, so expressed TCRB transcripts were sequenced. Repertoires were generated with immunoSEQ multiplex PCR, while TCRdb's copy carries only in-frame clones and drops some. The sample yields around 400,000 clones, over 9.5% seen once. A single count supports this clone. Antigen unknown. The CDR3 contains 16 residues. CDR1 SGHRS and CDR2 YFSETQ come from the germline V gene. V shed 1 base and J 1 base; nucleotides not matched to a gene: 5. Sequenced sample: naive CD4+ T cells from blood. The J gene is TRBJ2-7, the V gene TRBV5-1; 10 positions match TRBD1. The receptor was derived from a young man in good health. The CDR3 nucleotides read TGCGCCAGCAGCTTGTCGGGACAGGGGATATCCTACGAGCAGTACTTC. Translation gives CASSLSGQGISYEQYF.